The following is a T cell receptor (beta chain) sequence with its context. The sample comes from a study of blood T cell repertoires in COVID-19. This CDR3 has 14 residues. Germline CDR1 and CDR2: SNHLY and FYNNEI. V gave up 6 bases and J gave up 4 bases, with 15 bases separating them. Per the authors' pipeline: Counts of nucleated cells, estimated from reference gene primer amplification, were obtained. Only in-frame clones appear in the TCRdb table, and some are missing; sequencing was by immunoSEQ multiplex PCR. V and J calls plus clone size are reproduced from that table; the DNA served to infer D and trimming. The sample has around 130,000 clones, roughly 84% seen once; the top ten hold around 4.2%.

Sequences were obtained from peripheral blood. The chain couples TRBV2 to TRBJ1-1; possibly TRBD1 for D (6 bases). This clonotype was obtained from a man aged 60 to 69 with acute or convalescent COVID-19. The CDR3 sequence: CASRPIQGSTEAFF. In DNA form, the CDR3 reads TGTGCCAGCAGGCCAATACAGGGCTCCACTGAAGCTTTCTTT.